This is a list of T cell receptor beta chains from one sample in a study of cytomegalovirus exposure and HLA in healthy donors. Only in-frame clones appear in the TCRdb table, and some are missing; sequencing was by immunoSEQ multiplex PCR. There are about 130,000 clones in the sample; 80% to 90% occur only once, and about 1.1% lies in the top ten. Sequenced input: PBMCs. Receptor source: a woman under 30 in good health and CMV-seronegative. CDR3s include the opening cysteine and the closing phenylalanine or tryptophan. D genes are given only for firm matches. The size field is filled for only some rows; it gives once, few, many or a size class.

v_call	j_call	clone_size	d_call	cdr3_aa	cdr3_nt
TRBV29-1	TRBJ1-1	NA	NA	CSVRDAWGTEAFF	TGCAGCGTGCGGGACGCCTGGGGGACTGAAGCTTTCTTT
TRBV7-6	TRBJ1-6	NA	TRBD1	CASSFETGTGGPLHF	TGTGCCAGCAGCTTTGAGACCGGGACAGGCGGACCCCTCCACTTT
TRBV6-5	TRBJ1-1	once	NA	CASILTGAAEAFF	TGTGCCAGCATCCTGACGGGTGCGGCTGAAGCTTTCTTT
TRBV28	TRBJ2-7	NA	TRBD1	CASSSTLGQGNEQYF	TGTGCCAGCAGTTCGACCCTAGGACAGGGCAACGAGCAGTACTTC
TRBV2	TRBJ2-5	NA	NA	CASSEARGTQETQYF	TGTGCCAGCAGTGAAGCCAGGGGAACCCAAGAGACCCAGTACTTC
TRBV19	TRBJ1-1	NA	NA	CASIAANYRGTTEAFF	TGTGCCAGTATAGCTGCTAATTATAGGGGAACAACTGAAGCTTTCTTT
TRBV18	TRBJ1-4	NA	TRBD1	CASSPGTGNEKLFF	TGTGCCAGCTCACCAGGGACAGGTAATGAAAAACTGTTTTTT
TRBV14	TRBJ2-1	once	NA	CASSQLSGYSYNEQFF	TGTGCCAGCAGCCAATTATCGGGATACTCCTACAATGAGCAGTTCTTC
TRBV9	TRBJ2-7	NA	TRBD1	CASSGKTGDYEQYF	TGTGCCAGCAGCGGTAAGACAGGGGACTACGAGCAGTACTTC
TRBV4-3	TRBJ2-4	NA	NA	CASSPLFLAKNIQYF	TGCGCCAGCAGCCCTCTTTTCCTAGCCAAAAACATTCAGTACTTC
TRBV7-9	TRBJ2-2	NA	NA	CASSLLAGAVTGELFF	TGTGCCAGCAGCTTATTGGCGGGGGCGGTTACCGGGGAGCTGTTTTTT
TRBV11-3	TRBJ2-5	few	TRBD2	CASSAGGQIQETQYF	TGTGCCAGCAGCGCGGGGGGGCAGATCCAAGAGACCCAGTACTTC
TRBV10-3	TRBJ2-1	NA	TRBD2	CAISTSDTYNEQFF	TGTGCCATCAGTACTAGCGACACCTACAATGAGCAGTTCTTC
TRBV6-4	TRBJ1-4	NA	TRBD1	CASSQTGTDKKLFF	TGTGCCAGCAGCCAGACAGGGACAGATAAAAAACTGTTTTTT
TRBV7-2	TRBJ2-3	NA	TRBD2	CASSLKTSGGTDTQYF	TGTGCCAGCAGCTTAAAGACTAGCGGGGGAACAGATACGCAGTATTTT
TRBV10-3	TRBJ2-5	NA	TRBD1	CATAGTGGETQYF	TGTGCCACAGCCGGGACAGGGGGAGAGACCCAGTACTTC
TRBV2	TRBJ1-6	NA	NA	CASSRTRGFNNSPLHF	TGTGCCAGCTCCCGGACACGGGGGTTTAATAATTCACCCCTCCACTTT
TRBV6-6	TRBJ1-3	NA	TRBD1	CASSHRGLGNTIYF	TGTGCCAGCAGTCACAGGGGCCTTGGAAACACCATATATTTT